The 15 T cell receptor beta chains listed next were all sequenced from one sample in a study of somatic mutations in cytotoxic T cells in rheumatoid arthritis. Data came from immunoSEQ multiplex PCR; TCRdb stores just in-frame clones and leaves some out. The sample has fewer than 20,000 clones, approximately 67% seen once; the top ten hold over 15%. The sample was CD8+ T cells sorted from blood. The receptors were sampled from an adult with rheumatoid arthritis.

The chain is built from TRBV5-4 and TRBJ1-2; 8 bases align to TRBD1. Per germline, CDR1 SGHNT and CDR2 YYREEE (reference sequence). The J segment lost 0 bases and the V segment lost 7 bases, leaving 8 bases of the junction unmatched. The CDR3 spans 15 residues. The DNA of the CDR3 is TGTGCCAGCCAACCTTTCAGGGGGCCTAACTATGGCTACACCTTC. Amino acids: CASQPFRGPNYGYTF.

This chain uses TRBV5-1 with TRBJ2-5, with 7 bases identical to TRBD2. Germline CDR1 and CDR2: SGHRS and YFSETQ. The J segment lost 5 bases and the V segment lost 1 base, leaving 2 bases of the junction unmatched. This CDR3 comprises 13 residues. This CDR3 is CASSLSGVETQYF. CDR3 coding DNA: TGCGCCAGCAGCTTGAGCGGGGTGGAGACCCAGTACTTC.

With respect to this clone: The junction and the germline gene differ at one end; a read error may be behind it. The chain combines TRBV28 with TRBJ1-2; D is possibly TRBD1 (6 bases). The CDR3 loop spans 11 amino acids. CDR1 is MDHEN and CDR2 is SYDVKM in the germline V gene. CDR3 sequence: CASSHPGTPSF. CDR3 DNA: TGTGCCAGCAGTCATCCCGGGACACCTTCCTTC.

J is TRBJ2-5 and V is TRBV13; no firm D call. From germline, CDR1 is PRHDT and CDR2 FYEKMQ (reference sequence). Trimming removed 5 bases from V and 2 bases from J, with 15 bases in between. The CDR3 is made up of 15 amino acids. The CDR3 sequence is CASSQSVSPQETQYF. Written as DNA, the CDR3 is TGTGCCAGCAGCCAAAGTGTCAGCCCGCAAGAGACCCAGTACTTC.

V and J are TRBV12-5 and TRBJ2-2; D remains ambiguous. This CDR3 has 11 amino acids. The germline V gene has CDR1 LGHNT and CDR2 FRNRAP. V was shortened by 5 bases and J by 2 bases, with 0 bases between the two germline ends. CDR3 protein: CASGNTGELFF. CDR3 sequence (DNA): TGTGCTAGTGGTAACACCGGGGAGCTGTTTTTT. The complete variable domain, with remaining parts taken from reference TRBV12-5 and TRBJ2-2, reads DARVTQTPRHKVTEMGQEVTMRCQPILGHNTVFWYRQTMMQGLELLAYFRNRAPLDDSGMPKDRFSAEMPDATLATLKIQPSEPRDSAVYFCASGNTGELFFGEGSRLTVL.

The rearrangement uses TRBV13 and TRBJ2-3, with TRBD2 identical over 8 bases. The CDR3 is 14 amino acids. CDR1 and CDR2 (germline): PRHDT, FYEKMQ (reference sequence). The J segment lost 4 bases and the V segment lost 5 bases, leaving 5 bases of the junction unmatched. The CDR3 is CASSQGLDADTQYF. CDR3 nucleotide sequence: TGTGCCAGCAGCCAGGGACTAGATGCAGATACGCAGTATTTT. Based on the CDR3 plus reference TRBV13 and TRBJ2-3, the full variable domain is AAGVIQSPRHLIKEKRETATLKCYPIPRHDTVYWYQQGPGQDPQFLISFYEKMQSDKGSIPDRFSAQQFSDYHSELNMSSLELGDSALYFCASSQGLDADTQYFGPGTRLTVL.

The CDR3 coding sequence is TGTGCCAGCAGCTCTCCCTTGAACACCGGGGAGCTGTTTTTT. Its translation is CASSSPLNTGELFF. The chain couples TRBV7-3 to TRBJ2-2; no clear D. The CDR3 has 14 amino acids. Between the trimmed V and J ends, which lost 4 bases and 1 base, there was a span of 7 bases. In germline, CDR1 is SGHTA, CDR2 FQGTGA. Based on the CDR3 plus reference TRBV7-3 and TRBJ2-2, the full variable domain is GAGVSQTPSNKVTEKGKYVELRCDPISGHTALYWYRQSLGQGPEFLIYFQGTGAADDSGLPNDRFFAVRPEGSVSTLKIQRTERGDSAVYLCASSSPLNTGELFFGEGSRLTVL.

In this sample, this clone turned up a few times. The chain combines TRBV30 with TRBJ2-1; TRBD1 aligns across 8 bases. The CDR3 length is 13 residues. V was pared by 5 bases and J by 12 bases, with 12 bases of the junction left unmatched. CDR1 is GTSNPN and CDR2 is SVGIG in the germline V gene (reference sequence). CDR3 DNA sequence: TGTGCCTGGGAAACAACAGGGGGTAGAGGGCAGTTCTTC. It is translated as CAWETTGGRGQFF. Full variable domain (remainder filled in from reference TRBV30 and TRBJ2-1): SQTIHQWPATLVQPVGSPLSLECTVEGTSNPNLYWYRQAAGRGLQLLFYSVGIGQISSEVPQNLSASRPQDRQFILSSKKLLLSDSGFYLCAWETTGGRGQFFGPGTRLTVL.

This chain uses TRBV4-3 with TRBJ2-2; 13 bases line up with TRBD2. The CDR3 extends over 19 amino acids. The V segment lost 1 base and the J segment 2 bases; nucleotides outside the gene matches: 7. From germline, CDR1 is LGHNA and CDR2 YSLEER. CDR3 DNA: TGCGCCAGCAGCCAAGGTTGGACTAGCGGGGGCTTAAACACCGGGGAGCTGTTTTTT. Residues: CASSQGWTSGGLNTGELFF.

This chain joins TRBV4-3 and TRBJ2-5; 9 bases line up with TRBD2. The J call may not be correct, given that the DNA end is closer to TRBJ2-7. Per the germline V gene, CDR1 is LGHNA and CDR2 is YSLEER. The CDR3 extends over 15 amino acids. The CDR3 reads CASSQDVASGDEQYF. DNA for the CDR3: TGCGCCAGCAGCCAAGATGTGGCTAGCGGGGACGAGCAGTACTTC.

V is TRBV5-4 and J is TRBJ2-7; D unclear. V shed 4 bases and J shed 7 bases, with 24 bases lying between them. This CDR3 spans 16 amino acids. Per germline, CDR1 SGHNT and CDR2 YYREEE (reference sequence). Here the CDR3 DNA reads TGTGCCAGCAGCGACGGTTATTACCCCCTAAGGGAAGAGCAGTACTTC. This translates into CASSDGYYPLREEQYF. Variable domain in full (rest from reference TRBV5-4 and TRBJ2-7): ETGVTQSPTHLIKTRGQQVTLRCSSQSGHNTVSWYQQALGQGPQFIFQYYREEENGRGNFPPRFSGLQFPNYSSELNVNALELDDSALYLCASSDGYYPLREEQYFGPGTRLTVT.

This clone was counted a few times. As DNA, the CDR3 is TGTGCCAGCAGTGAAGCAACTAATGAAAAACTGTTTTTT. Protein product: CASSEATNEKLFF. This rearrangement joins TRBV2 to TRBJ1-4; D uncertain. Germline V lookup: CDR1 SNHLY, CDR2 FYNNEI. The CDR3 spans 13 residues. V was cut by 0 bases and J by 1 base, with 0 bases left in between.

This clone was counted once. The gene calls are TRBV29-1 and TRBJ2-7; perhaps TRBD1 as D (6 bases). The germline V gene encodes CDR1 SQVTM and CDR2 ANQGSEA. The CDR3 runs to 14 residues. Trimming pared 4 bases from V and 6 bases from J, leaving 19 bases between. The CDR3 protein is CSVAPARTVGEQYF. CDR3 coding DNA: TGCAGCGTTGCCCCGGCCCGGACAGTGGGCGAGCAGTACTTC.

The V and J genes are TRBV19 and TRBJ2-5; 10 bases align to TRBD2. The CDR3 is made up of 16 amino acids. After removal of 4 bases from V and 5 bases from J, the junction contained 10 bases not matched to a gene. Germline V CDR1 and CDR2: LNHDA, SQIVND (reference sequence). CDR3 residues: CASSTDSGGIGETQYF. For the CDR3, the DNA is TGTGCCAGTAGTACGGATAGCGGGGGGATCGGGGAGACCCAGTACTTC. Full variable domain (rest looked up from reference TRBV19 and TRBJ2-5): DGGITQSPKYLFRKEGQNVTLSCEQNLNHDAMYWYRQDPGQGLRLIYYSQIVNDFQKGDIAEGYSVSREKKESFPLTVTSAQKNPTAFYLCASSTDSGGIGETQYFGPGTRLLVL.

The J gene is TRBJ2-2, the V gene TRBV28; no firm D call. Trimming shortened V by 6 bases and J by 6 bases, and 11 bases separated the two germline ends. CDR1 MDHEN and CDR2 SYDVKM come from the germline V gene. The CDR3 length is 13 residues. CDR3 sequence reads: CASSLYRPGELFF. DNA of the CDR3: TGTGCCAGCAGCCTCTACCGGCCCGGGGAGCTGTTTTTT.